The 28 T cell receptor beta chains given below trace back to one sample, sequenced in a study of radiotherapy plus CTLA-4 blockade in lung cancer. The table came from immunoSEQ multiplex PCR; TCRdb's copy has only in-frame clones and leaves some out. The sample has more than 75,000 clones; roughly 70% are singletons. Sequenced here: peripheral blood, sampled from a patient treated with radiotherapy plus ipilimumab. The receptors were sampled from a human donor with non-small cell lung cancer that progressed on radiotherapy plus ipilimumab.

The CDR3, as DNA: TGTGCCAGCTCAACTAGCGGGAGCTCCTACGAGCAGTACTTC. It specifies CASSTSGSSYEQYF. The chain recombines TRBV18 with TRBJ2-7, with 11 bases lining up with TRBD2. Germline assignment: CDR1 KGHSH and CDR2 LQKENI. With 5 bases clipped from V and 0 bases from J, the junction kept 0 bases outside the gene matches. CDR3 size: 14 residues.

The rearrangement uses TRBV5-6 and TRBJ1-2; D is uncertain. The CDR3 has 14 residues. From germline, CDR1 is SGHDT and CDR2 YYEEEE. Trimming took off 2 bases at V and 4 bases at J, with 12 bases between the two ends. This CDR3 reads CASSLGPLPYGYTF. CDR3 DNA sequence: TGTGCCAGCAGCTTAGGCCCACTACCCTATGGCTACACCTTC.

By sample fraction, this clone is medium-sized. The germline gene is not matched at one end of the junction; a read error may be the cause. The rearrangement uses TRBV2 and TRBJ1-1; D remains unclear. There are 15 residues in the CDR3. Germline CDR1 reads SNHLY; CDR2 reads FYNNEI. The CDR3 sequence is CASSEASLLNTEAFF. The CDR3 DNA follows: TGTGCCAGCAGCGAAGCCAGCCTGCTGAACACTGAAGCTTTCTTT.

This rearrangement joins TRBV11-2 to TRBJ1-1; 12 bases map to TRBD1. The CDR3 consists of 14 residues. Trimming at V came to 5 bases and at J to 10 bases, leaving 8 bases not matched to a gene. In germline, CDR1 is SGHAT, CDR2 FQNNGV. Here the CDR3 reads CASSPGTGGVGAFF. For the CDR3, the DNA is TGTGCCAGCAGCCCCGGGACAGGGGGCGTGGGAGCTTTCTTT.

V usage is TRBV28 and J usage is TRBJ1-6; D call uncertain. Per the germline V gene, CDR1 is MDHEN and CDR2 is SYDVKM. The V end was cut by 3 bases, the J end by 4 bases, with 16 bases between. CDR3 length: 17 amino acids. Written as DNA, the CDR3 is TGTGCCAGCAGTTTGGGCGTTGGGTCCTTATATAATTCACCCCTCCACTTT. Translated: CASSLGVGSLYNSPLHF.

The V call is TRBV7-2, the J call TRBJ1-4; 10 positions match TRBD1. V shed 5 bases, J shed 8 bases, and the junction held 5 bases outside the gene matches. Germline V gene sequence: CDR1 SGHTA, CDR2 FQGNSA. The CDR3 totals 14 residues. CDR3 DNA: TGTGCCAGCAGCCCGACAGGGGGCAGGGAAAAACTGTTTTTT. Translated, it gives CASSPTGGREKLFF.

This clone came up a few times. The genes are TRBV28 and TRBJ2-3; D possibly corresponds to TRBD2 (6 bases). The V end was cut by 7 bases, the J end by 9 bases, with 14 bases between. The CDR3 runs to 12 residues. Germline V CDR1 and CDR2: MDHEN, SYDVKM. The CDR3 is CASTPGDRTQYF. CDR3 in DNA: TGTGCCAGCACCCCGGGAGACCGGACGCAGTATTTT.

V gene TRBV5-1 combines with J gene TRBJ2-1, with 9 positions matching TRBD1. This CDR3 has 15 amino acids. CDR1 and CDR2 from the germline V gene are SGHRS and YFSETQ. Losses at the gene ends were 5 bases for V and 4 bases for J; bases not matched to a gene: 7. This CDR3 is CASSPTGTGYNEQFF. DNA of the CDR3: TGCGCCAGCAGTCCCACCGGGACAGGGTACAATGAGCAGTTCTTC. The variable domain in full, with the rest retrieved from reference TRBV5-1 and TRBJ2-1, is KAGVTQTPRYLIKTRGQQVTLSCSPISGHRSVSWYQQTPGQGLQFLFEYFSETQRNKGNFPGRFSGRQFSNSRSEMNVSTLELGDSALYLCASSPTGTGYNEQFFGPGTRLTVL.

The chain couples TRBV6-6 to TRBJ2-1; 9 nucleotides line up with TRBD2. This CDR3 is built from 16 residues. Trimming took 7 bases from V and 7 from J; bases not matched to a gene: 14. Germline V CDR1 and CDR2: MNHNY, SVGAGI (reference sequence). CDR3 nucleotides: TGTGCCAGCATCTTCTCTTTAGCGGGAGTAACGAATGAGCAGTTCTTC. This gives the protein CASIFSLAGVTNEQFF.

This clone was counted between two and nine times. One end of the junction fails to match germline, which may point to a read error. Other DNA sequences of this sample code for an identical CDR3. CDR3 protein: CASSHQTGEAFF. CDR3 in DNA: TGTGCCAGCAGCCATCAGACAGGGGAAGCTTTCTTT. The chain combines TRBV4-1 with TRBJ1-1; 7 bases map to TRBD1. Germline loops: CDR1 MGHRA, CDR2 YSYEKL. This CDR3 region has 12 residues.

V is TRBV6-5 and J is TRBJ2-6; no definite D call. Trimming stripped 1 base from V and 9 bases from J, with 16 bases between. The CDR3 length is 16 residues. The germline gives CDR1 MNHEY, CDR2 SVGAGI. In DNA form, the CDR3 reads TGTGCCAGCAGTTACTTCGGGCCTAACGGTGTCAACGTCCTGACTTTC. This codes for CASSYFGPNGVNVLTF.

The table lists this clone with a count of one. This sequence joins TRBV4-1 and TRBJ1-4; D might be TRBD1 (5 bases). The CDR3 has 16 amino acids. Between the trimmed V and J ends, which lost 1 base and 0 bases, there was a span of 9 bases. CDR1 is MGHRA and CDR2 is YSYEKL in the germline V gene. The CDR3 nucleotides read TGCGCCAGCAGCCAAGGCTGGGGGACAACTAATGAAAAACTGTTTTTT. The encoded protein is CASSQGWGTTNEKLFF.

Only a few counts were recorded for this clone. The rearrangement links TRBV18 to TRBJ2-7; D perhaps matches TRBD1 (6 bases). Germline CDR1 reads KGHSH; CDR2 reads LQKENI. V lost 5 bases, J lost 7 bases, and 12 bases lay in between. The CDR3 contains 12 residues. The CDR3 here is CASSEQQGEQYF. CDR3 nucleotides: TGTGCCAGCTCAGAGCAACAGGGAGAGCAGTACTTC.

The V call is TRBV7-2, the J call TRBJ1-4; D gene ambiguous. Germline-derived CDR1 and CDR2 are SGHTA and FQGNSA. With 2 bases removed from V and 7 bases from J, the gap between germline ends came to 8 bases. The CDR3 length is 13 residues. The CDR3 spells CASSLRLPEKLFF. CDR3 nucleotide sequence: TGTGCCAGCAGCTTACGGCTGCCTGAAAAACTGTTTTTT.

This clone was detected once. The CDR3 DNA is TGTGCCAGCAGCTTTGGACAGGGGATCCACAATGAGCAGTTCTTC. Its translation: CASSFGQGIHNEQFF. The V and J genes are TRBV7-9 and TRBJ2-1, with 9 nucleotides matching TRBD1. This CDR3 has 15 residues. Trimming cost V 3 bases and J 5 bases; bases outside gene matches: 5. Per the germline V gene, CDR1 is SEHNR and CDR2 is FQNEAQ (reference sequence).

The chain is built from TRBV5-8 and TRBJ2-1, with TRBD1 as a possible D gene (6 bases). The germline CDR1 and CDR2 sequences are SGHTS and YDEGEE. The V and J ends lost 0 bases and 2 bases respectively, with 9 bases between them. The CDR3 has 15 residues. Written as DNA, the CDR3 is TGTGCCAGCAGCTTGGGACAGGTTACCTACAATGAGCAGTTCTTC. It codes for CASSLGQVTYNEQFF.

This chain uses TRBV5-1 with TRBJ1-4; TRBD1 is a possible D gene (5 bases). From germline, CDR1 is SGHRS and CDR2 YFSETQ. The CDR3 totals 16 residues. V lost 0 bases, J lost 3 bases, and 12 bases lay in between. CDR3 region: CASSLASGTANEKLFF. The CDR3 bases are TGCGCCAGCAGCTTGGCGTCCGGGACGGCTAATGAAAAACTGTTTTTT.

This rearrangement joins TRBV7-9 to TRBJ2-3; D might be TRBD1 or TRBD2, each matching 5 bases. This CDR3 is built from 16 residues. Trimming stripped 4 bases from V and 3 bases from J, with 17 bases between. Germline V gene lookup returns CDR1 SEHNR and CDR2 FQNEAQ (reference sequence). The CDR3 is CASSYGYEWGTDTQYF. The CDR3 DNA follows: TGTGCCAGCAGCTACGGCTACGAGTGGGGGACAGATACGCAGTATTTT.

V gene TRBV19 combines with J gene TRBJ1-2; 11 bases are a match to TRBD1. Germline CDR1 LNHDA, CDR2 SQIVND (reference sequence). V lost 3 bases, J lost 4 bases, and 10 bases stayed unmatched. This CDR3 region has 17 residues. The CDR3 DNA is TGTGCCAGTAGTATTTCCCCGGACAGGGGGCTGTTCTATGGCTACACCTTC. Amino acids: CASSISPDRGLFYGYTF.

The CDR3: CASSQAPRDTQYF. The CDR3 DNA reads as TGCGCCAGCAGCCAAGCACCCAGGGATACGCAGTATTTT. The chain is built from TRBV4-1 and TRBJ2-3, with D unclear. Germline CDR1 MGHRA, CDR2 YSYEKL. The CDR3 has 13 residues. V lost 1 base and J lost 6, with 8 bases in between.

The chain couples TRBV30 to TRBJ2-7; D possibly corresponds to TRBD1 (5 bases). The CDR3 is made up of 11 amino acids. The germline CDR1 and CDR2 sequences are GTSNPN and SVGIG (reference sequence). Trimming stripped 2 bases from V and 5 bases from J, with 7 bases between. The DNA for the CDR3 is TGTGCCTGGAGTAGGGGAAACGAGCAGTACTTC. As protein: CAWSRGNEQYF.

This chain links TRBV5-4 with TRBJ2-3; a weak D match, TRBD1 (7 bases). The V gene lost 4 bases and the J gene lost 5 bases, with 17 bases spanning the gap. Germline CDR1 is SGHNT and CDR2 is YYREEE (reference sequence). CDR3 length: 15 amino acids. The CDR3 DNA is TGTGCCAGCAGCCTATTCAGGGGGGCCCAAGATACGCAGTATTTT. The encoded protein is CASSLFRGAQDTQYF.

V gene TRBV14 combines with J gene TRBJ2-1, with TRBD2 matching over 10 bases. Germline values: CDR1 SGHDN, CDR2 FVKESK. The CDR3 has 16 amino acids. The V gene end was trimmed by 0 bases and the J gene end by 6 bases; junction bases not matched to a gene: 5. This CDR3 reads CASSQEGLADLNEQFF. The DNA of the CDR3 is TGTGCCAGCAGCCAAGAAGGACTAGCGGACCTCAATGAGCAGTTCTTC.

This clone was found a few times. The chain employs TRBV28 and TRBJ2-1; 7 bases match TRBD1. Germline CDR1 MDHEN, CDR2 SYDVKM. J gave up 6 bases and V 3 bases, and 8 bases lay outside the gene matches. The CDR3 is 15 amino acids. In DNA form, the CDR3 reads TGTGCCAGCAGTTTCCCTTTCGACAGGGTCAATGAGCAGTTCTTC. Protein: CASSFPFDRVNEQFF.

V and J are TRBV4-2 and TRBJ1-3; unclear D gene. The V and J ends lost 0 bases and 0 bases respectively, with 12 bases between them. The CDR3 has 17 amino acids. Germline lookup yields CDR1 LGHNA and CDR2 YNFKEQ. CDR3 protein: CASSQEAQTSSGNTIYF. As DNA, the CDR3 is TGTGCCAGCAGCCAAGAGGCGCAGACCAGCTCTGGAAACACCATATATTTT.

V is TRBV7-9 and J is TRBJ1-6; possibly TRBD1 for D (5 bases). The CDR3 is 12 amino acids. V lost 3 bases and J 12 bases, leaving 9 bases between the germline ends. CDR1 and CDR2 (germline): SEHNR, FQNEAQ (reference sequence). The CDR3 coding sequence is TGTGCCAGCAGCTTGGGGGGTGAACCCCTCCACTTT. Its protein is CASSLGGEPLHF.

The chain employs TRBV2 and TRBJ2-2, with D perhaps given as TRBD1 or TRBD2 (5 bases each). Trimming left V 4 bases short and J 9 bases short, with 9 bases between. The germline V gene encodes CDR1 SNHLY and CDR2 FYNNEI. This CDR3 comprises 12 residues. CDR3: CASSVGGRELFF. DNA of the CDR3: TGTGCCAGCAGTGTTGGGGGTCGGGAGCTGTTTTTT.

The chain uses TRBV7-9 and TRBJ1-6; D perhaps matches TRBD1 (5 bases). The CDR3 is 17 residues long. The V end lost 5 bases, the J end lost 6 bases, and 20 bases lay between the germline ends. Germline V lookup: CDR1 SEHNR, CDR2 FQNEAQ (reference sequence). DNA for the CDR3: TGTGCCAGCAGCCCCCGGGGAGGGGCCATCTTTAATTCACCCCTCCACTTT. As protein: CASSPRGGAIFNSPLHF.